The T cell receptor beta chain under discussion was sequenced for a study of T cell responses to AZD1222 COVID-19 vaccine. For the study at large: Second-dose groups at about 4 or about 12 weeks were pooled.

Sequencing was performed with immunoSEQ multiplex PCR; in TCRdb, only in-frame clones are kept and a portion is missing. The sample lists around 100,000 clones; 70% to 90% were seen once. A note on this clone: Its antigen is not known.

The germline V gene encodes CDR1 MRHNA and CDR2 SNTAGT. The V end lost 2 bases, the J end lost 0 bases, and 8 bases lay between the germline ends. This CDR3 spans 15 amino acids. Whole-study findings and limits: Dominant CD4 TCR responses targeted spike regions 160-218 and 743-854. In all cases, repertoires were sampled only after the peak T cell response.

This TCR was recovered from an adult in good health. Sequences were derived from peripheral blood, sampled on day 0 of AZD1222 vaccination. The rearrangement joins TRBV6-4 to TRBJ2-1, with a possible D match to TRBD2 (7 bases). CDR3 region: CASSDRGGSYNEQFF. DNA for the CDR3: TGTGCCAGCAGTGACAGGGGGGGCTCCTACAATGAGCAGTTCTTC.